This T cell receptor (beta chain) came from a study of T cell changes during pregnancy in multiple sclerosis. Measured with immunoSEQ multiplex PCR; TCRdb has only the in-frame clones, and not every one. The data contain tens of thousands of clones, about 94% of them seen just once; the ten biggest clones take up more than 0.95%. This clonotype was sampled from a female donor in good health, enrolled as a control in a pregnancy study. This specimen consisted of peripheral blood, obtained in the second trimester of pregnancy.

This CDR3 reads CASSVGTGTTYEQYF. CDR3 DNA sequence: TGTGCCAGCAGCGTAGGTACAGGGACCACCTACGAGCAGTACTTC. The V and J genes are TRBV9 and TRBJ2-7; D may be TRBD1 (6 bases). Trimming removed 0 bases from V and 2 bases from J, with 12 bases in between. The V gene's germline CDR1 is SGDLS and CDR2 YYNGEE. The CDR3 runs 15 residues.